The 14 T cell receptor beta chains below come from one sample, sequenced in a study of blood T cell repertoires in COVID-19. Assay: immunoSEQ multiplex PCR; the TCRdb copy retains only in-frame clones and omits some. The sample yields about 160,000 clones, 75% to 90% seen once. Input material: peripheral blood. All receptors come from a human donor with acute or convalescent COVID-19. The donor label of this sample is uncertain.

This clone was observed a few times. The rearrangement uses TRBV30 and TRBJ2-7; 9 nucleotides match TRBD2. CDR3 size: 14 residues. V gave up 0 bases and J gave up 3 bases; unmatched junction bases: 3. Germline CDR1 is GTSNPN and CDR2 is SVGIG (reference sequence). Written as DNA, the CDR3 is TGTGCCTGGAGTGTAGGCGGGGGGGGCTACGAGCAGTACTTC. Amino acid sequence: CAWSVGGGGYEQYF.

This rearrangement joins TRBV27 to TRBJ1-1; D not resolved. V lost 0 bases to trimming and J lost 8 bases, with 13 bases between them. Germline assignment: CDR1 MNHEY and CDR2 SMNVEV (reference sequence). The CDR3 spans 14 residues. The CDR3 spells CASSLSSWATEAFF. CDR3 nucleotide sequence: TGTGCCAGCAGTTTATCAAGTTGGGCTACCGAAGCTTTCTTT.

CDR3 nucleotide sequence: TGTGCCAGCACCTACACCCCCGGACAGGGGTTAAACTATGGCTACACCTTC. Encoded protein: CASTYTPGQGLNYGYTF. The rearrangement uses TRBV28 and TRBJ1-2, with 9 bases aligning to TRBD1. This CDR3 spans 17 amino acids. The V gene's germline CDR1 is MDHEN and CDR2 SYDVKM. V lost 7 bases to trimming and J lost 2 bases; unmatched junction nucleotides: 14.

The V call is TRBV3-1 (or the pseudogene TRBV3-2), the J call TRBJ2-7; the D gene is possibly TRBD2 (5 bases). Trimming stripped 4 bases from V and 4 bases from J, with 8 bases between. The V gene's germline CDR1 is LGHDT and CDR2 YNNKEL (reference sequence). This CDR3 comprises 12 residues. The CDR3 region is CASSRWTYEQYF. The CDR3 bases are TGTGCCAGCAGCCGATGGACTTACGAGCAGTACTTC.

The V call is TRBV10-2, the J call TRBJ1-1; no clear D gene. Germline CDR1 is WSHSY and CDR2 is SAAADI. The CDR3 contains 13 residues. V was shortened by 0 bases and J by 11 bases, with 13 bases between the two germline ends. The CDR3 protein is CASSESGQVRAFF. CDR3 in DNA: TGCGCCAGCAGTGAGTCTGGGCAGGTTAGGGCTTTCTTT.

This clone was picked up one time. The gene calls are TRBV5-4 and TRBJ1-4; D unresolved. CDR3 length: 14 amino acids. CDR1 and CDR2 from the germline V gene are SGHNT and YYREEE (reference sequence). The ends were cut back, 0 bases at V and 5 bases at J, with 8 bases in the middle. This chain's CDR3 is CASSLERLNEKLFF. DNA for the CDR3: TGTGCCAGCAGCTTGGAGCGTCTGAATGAAAAACTGTTTTTT.

This clone was seen a few times. The chain recombines TRBV18 with TRBJ1-2; no clear D gene. V was trimmed by 0 bases and J by 4 bases, leaving 12 bases between them. The CDR3 is 15 residues long. The V gene's germline CDR1 is KGHSH and CDR2 LQKENI. CDR3: CASSPPARNSYGYTF. The DNA for the CDR3 is TGTGCCAGCTCACCACCGGCCAGAAATTCCTATGGCTACACCTTC.

V usage is TRBV3-1 (or the pseudogene TRBV3-2) and J usage is TRBJ2-5; possibly TRBD1 for D (6 bases). Germline CDR1 is LGHDT and CDR2 is YNNKEL (reference sequence). This CDR3 is 14 amino acids long. V was cut by 0 bases and J by 2 bases, with 7 bases left in between. CDR3 DNA: TGTGCCAGCAGCCAAGAGCAGGGGCAAGAGACCCAGTACTTC. Residues: CASSQEQGQETQYF.

This clone was seen a single time. The chain joins TRBV6-4 to TRBJ1-1; D is perhaps TRBD1 (6 bases). V lost 6 bases to trimming and J lost 1 base, with 12 bases between them. The germline gives CDR1 MRHNA, CDR2 SNTAGT. The CDR3 runs to 14 residues. The CDR3 bases are TGTGCCAGCAGAGGACAGTCCGGGAACACTGAAGCTTTCTTT. This codes for CASRGQSGNTEAFF.

The sample holds one count of this clone. The genes are TRBV24-1 and TRBJ2-3; 8 bases align to TRBD1. Germline trimming cut 4 bases from V and 2 bases from J; bases unmatched to any gene: 7. The CDR3 consists of 16 residues. The germline V gene has CDR1 KGHDR and CDR2 SFDVKD. DNA of the CDR3: TGTGCCACCAGTGACCCTACAGGGGGGATCACAGATACGCAGTATTTT. Its translation: CATSDPTGGITDTQYF.

The sample holds one count of this clone. This chain joins TRBV12-5 and TRBJ1-2; TRBD1 is a possible D gene (5 bases). Germline loops: CDR1 LGHNT, CDR2 FRNRAP. Between the trimmed V and J ends, which lost 2 bases and 6 bases, there was a span of 13 bases. The CDR3 covers 14 residues. The CDR3: CASGLPRQGHGYTF. DNA for the CDR3: TGTGCTAGTGGTTTGCCCCGGCAGGGTCATGGCTACACCTTC.

The rearrangement uses TRBV15 and TRBJ2-3; D unresolved. CDR1 is LNHNV, CDR2 YYDKDF, per germline (reference sequence). The ends were cut back, 0 bases at V and 5 bases at J, with 3 bases in the middle. The CDR3 length is 12 residues. The CDR3 nucleotides read TGTGCCACCAGCAGAGATCGAGATACGCAGTATTTT. This encodes CATSRDRDTQYF.

The rearrangement joins TRBV2 to TRBJ1-6, with D possibly being TRBD1 (6 bases). The ends were cut back, 6 bases at V and 7 bases at J, with 13 bases in the middle. This CDR3 region has 14 residues. Germline lookup yields CDR1 SNHLY and CDR2 FYNNEI. The chain's CDR3 is CASRPDRRNSPLHF. The DNA for the CDR3 is TGTGCCAGCAGACCGGACAGAAGGAATTCACCCCTCCACTTT.

DNA for the CDR3: TGTGCCACCAGTGAGGCGGGGGCCCACAATGAGCAGTTCTTC. It yields the protein CATSEAGAHNEQFF. This chain links TRBV24-1 with TRBJ2-1, with D possibly TRBD2 on 7 matching bases. Germline loops: CDR1 KGHDR, CDR2 SFDVKD. This CDR3 is 14 amino acids long. Trimming took off 4 bases at V and 5 bases at J, with 11 bases between the two ends.